This TCR beta chain was sequenced during a study of T-cell memory formation after mild COVID-19. In the case of this clonotype: Its antigen is not identified.

TCRdb fed the 5' RACE reads into MiXCR, producing one record per CDR3 protein. The sample lists approximately 250,000 distinct CDR3 sequences, around 15% seen once, with around a fifth in the top ten. Study-wide points: Pre-infection memory held some responding clones, suggesting pre-existing cross-reactive T cells responded.

Unmatched junction bases numbered 5, after V lost 5 bases and J lost 4 bases. This CDR3 has 15 residues. CDR1 is KGHSH and CDR2 is LQKENI in the germline V gene. This chain uses TRBV18 with TRBJ1-3, with 10 bases aligning to TRBD1. Sequencing was done on a sample of PBMCs or a T cell subset sorted from them (not recorded which). This clonotype was obtained from a man between 18 and 35 years old who had mild COVID-19 (a few samples of this study predate the infection). Cell type and time point are not known. CDR3 nucleotide sequence: TGTGCCAGCTCAACCGGGACAGGGGAAGGAAACACCATATATTTT. Translated: CASSTGTGEGNTIYF.